The source of this TCR beta chain is a study of blood T cell repertoires in COVID-19. Study at large: Material from acute and convalescent COVID-19 was sourced from the United States, Italy and Spain.

Some clones are missing from TCRdb's copy, which holds only in-frame ones; the method was immunoSEQ multiplex PCR. The sample has under 200,000 clones; roughly nine tenths are singletons. After removal of 5 bases from V and 0 bases from J, the junction contained 23 bases not matched to a gene. Germline V gene sequence: CDR1 MNHNY, CDR2 SVGAGI (reference sequence). The CDR3 runs 21 residues. This clonotype was obtained from a woman aged 60-75 years with COVID-19, enrolled during active disease. The chain couples TRBV6-6 to TRBJ2-7, with 9 bases lining up with TRBD2. Sequenced sample: peripheral blood. The CDR3 bases are TGTGCCAGCAGTCCCCCCCCTAGCGTCGCCATAGCGGGAGCCCGCTCCTACGAGCAGTACTTC. Translation: CASSPPPSVAIAGARSYEQYF.